One and the same sample provided the 27 T cell receptor beta chains below, sequenced in a study of CD8 T cells in acute hepatitis C reinfection. Generated by immunoSEQ multiplex PCR, the TCRdb table keeps only in-frame clones and is missing some. The table has tens of thousands of clones, 80% to 90% seen once. Described time point: naive CD8 control sorted from an acute-time-point sample. The sample consisted of naive CD8+ T cells from PBMCs. Source of these receptors: a woman aged 18 to 35 who spontaneously cleared hepatitis C infection.

This clone was counted a single time. The chain uses TRBV13 and TRBJ2-2, with D unresolved. This CDR3 is 11 amino acids long. Trimming left V 7 bases short and J 6 bases short, with 6 bases between. In germline, CDR1 is PRHDT, CDR2 FYEKMQ (reference sequence). The CDR3 loop reads CASKTAGELFF. In DNA, the CDR3 is TGTGCCAGCAAGACGGCCGGGGAGCTGTTTTTT. Drawing the rest from reference TRBV13 and TRBJ2-2, the complete variable domain is AAGVIQSPRHLIKEKRETATLKCYPIPRHDTVYWYQQGPGQDPQFLISFYEKMQSDKGSIPDRFSAQQFSDYHSELNMSSLELGDSALYFCASKTAGELFFGEGSRLTVL.

CDR3 sequence reads: CAILRGAGEGNEQFF. The CDR3 DNA is TGTGCCATCCTGCGCGGGGCGGGAGAGGGTAATGAGCAGTTCTTC. The rearrangement uses TRBV2 and TRBJ2-1, with 7 nucleotides matching TRBD2. The V gene end was trimmed by 10 bases and the J gene end by 7 bases; junction bases not matched to a gene: 16. The CDR3 runs 15 residues. Germline loops: CDR1 SNHLY, CDR2 FYNNEI.

The rearrangement uses TRBV7-2 and TRBJ2-7; D may be TRBD2 (6 bases). CDR3 length: 13 residues. V dropped 6 bases and J dropped 6 bases, with 15 bases sitting between them. CDR1 and CDR2 (germline): SGHTA, FQGNSA. The CDR3 sequence: CASSLGDGSEQYF. DNA for the CDR3: TGTGCCAGCAGTTTGGGAGACGGGAGCGAGCAGTACTTC.

This clone ranks as medium-sized. The chain has TRBV5-1 and TRBJ1-1, with D maybe TRBD1 (6 bases). Germline lookup yields CDR1 SGHRS and CDR2 YFSETQ. The CDR3 is 17 amino acids. Trimming shortened V by 4 bases and J by 5 bases, and 24 bases separated the two germline ends. CDR3: CASSPVGGGAIRTEAFF. In DNA form, the CDR3 reads TGCGCCAGCAGCCCCGTCGGGGGGGGCGCGATTAGGACTGAAGCTTTCTTT.

CDR3 in amino acids: CASSLAAGANTEAFF. In DNA form, the CDR3 reads TGTGCCAGCAGCTTAGCGGCAGGGGCGAACACTGAAGCTTTCTTT. The chain uses TRBV7-6 and TRBJ1-1; tentative D call: TRBD1 (6 bases). Trimming removed 0 bases from V and 1 base from J, with 9 bases in between. The CDR3 consists of 15 residues. From germline, CDR1 is SGHVS and CDR2 FNYEAQ. The entire variable domain, with the rest obtained from reference TRBV7-6 and TRBJ1-1, is as follows: GAGVSQSPRYKVTKRGQDVALRCDPISGHVSLYWYRQALGQGPEFLTYFNYEAQQDKSGLPNDRFSAERPEGSISTLTIQRTEQRDSAMYRCASSLAAGANTEAFFGQGTRLTVV.

This rearrangement joins TRBV16 to TRBJ2-2; 9 nucleotides match TRBD2. Unmatched junction bases numbered 8, after V lost 2 bases and J lost 7 bases. The CDR3 extends over 16 amino acids. The V gene's germline CDR1 is KGHSY and CDR2 FQNENV. CDR3 in DNA: TGTGCCAGCAGCCAAACTATAAGCGGGAGGAACGGGGAGCTGTTTTTT. Its protein product is CASSQTISGRNGELFF.

The table lists this clone with a count of one. The V call is TRBV6-5, the J call TRBJ2-1; D might be TRBD1 or TRBD2, each matching 5 bases. This CDR3 is built from 15 residues. Trimming stripped 0 bases from V and 5 bases from J, with 11 bases between. Germline V CDR1 and CDR2: MNHEY, SVGAGI. The chain's CDR3 is CASSYSWGGHNEQFF. The DNA of the CDR3 is TGTGCCAGCAGTTACTCGTGGGGCGGGCACAATGAGCAGTTCTTC.

The sample holds a few counts of this clone. V is TRBV7-9 and J is TRBJ2-1, with D possibly TRBD1 on 5 matching bases. V lost 4 bases and J lost 8, with 18 bases in between. CDR1 and CDR2 from the germline V gene are SEHNR and FQNEAQ (reference sequence). This CDR3 comprises 15 residues. The CDR3 DNA reads TGTGCCAGCAGCTCTCCCACATCAGGGTTGGATGAGCAGTTCTTC. This gives the protein CASSSPTSGLDEQFF.

The chain is built from TRBV9 and TRBJ2-3; TRBD2 matches 8 bases. Germline lookup yields CDR1 SGDLS and CDR2 YYNGEE. The length of the CDR3 is 15 residues. The J segment lost 5 bases and the V segment lost 0 bases, leaving 5 bases of the junction unmatched. As DNA, the CDR3 is TGTGCCAGCAGCGTAGAGCCTAGCGGGCAAGATACGCAGTATTTT. As protein: CASSVEPSGQDTQYF. Full variable domain (rest looked up from reference TRBV9 and TRBJ2-3): DSGVTQTPKHLITATGQRVTLRCSPRSGDLSVYWYQQSLDQGLQFLIQYYNGEERAKGNILERFSAQQFPDLHSELNLSSLELGDSALYFCASSVEPSGQDTQYFGPGTRLTVL.

This chain uses TRBV4-1 with TRBJ2-2; D gene unclear. Trimming took off 1 base at V and 7 bases at J, with 13 bases between the two ends. There are 15 residues in the CDR3. Germline CDR1 reads MGHRA; CDR2 reads YSYEKL. The CDR3 spells CASSQVRSADGELFF. The CDR3 region has the DNA TGCGCCAGCAGCCAAGTTCGGAGTGCGGACGGGGAGCTGTTTTTT.

This rearrangement joins TRBV7-3 to TRBJ2-7; 9 nucleotides match TRBD1. The germline gives CDR1 SGHTA, CDR2 FQGTGA. This CDR3 is built from 13 residues. Unmatched junction bases numbered 5, after V lost 5 bases and J lost 6 bases. In nucleotides, the CDR3 is TGTGCCAGCAGCCGGACAGGGGTGAGCGAGCAGTACTTC. Its protein product is CASSRTGVSEQYF.

The chain has TRBV7-9 and TRBJ1-5; D gene uncertain. Per germline, CDR1 SEHNR and CDR2 FQNEAQ (reference sequence). Trimming shortened V by 5 bases and J by 7 bases, and 9 bases separated the two germline ends. The CDR3 length is 12 residues. This chain's CDR3 is CASSTAGQPQHF. Written as DNA, the CDR3 is TGTGCCAGCAGCACAGCGGGGCAGCCCCAGCATTTT.

The chain combines TRBV20-1 with TRBJ1-2; D is unresolved. Trimming cost V 3 bases and J 6 bases, with 2 bases left between them. Germline lookup yields CDR1 DFQATT and CDR2 SNEGSKA (reference sequence). The CDR3 extends over 9 amino acids. CDR3 nucleotide sequence: TGCAGTGCTAGTGATGGCTACACCTTC. Amino acids: CSASDGYTF.

This clone was seen a handful of times. The chain joins TRBV6-1 to TRBJ1-1; D unclear. Trimming pared 0 bases from V and 2 bases from J, leaving 4 bases between. CDR1 MNHNS and CDR2 SASEGT come from the germline V gene. The CDR3 is 13 amino acids. CDR3 nucleotides: TGTGCCAGCAGTGAAGCGGTAAACACTGAAGCTTTCTTT. This gives the protein CASSEAVNTEAFF.

This clone was seen just once. The chain couples TRBV29-1 to TRBJ2-1, with TRBD2 identical over 7 bases. Unmatched junction bases numbered 5, after V lost 6 bases and J lost 6 bases. The CDR3 loop spans 12 amino acids. Germline CDR1 SQVTM, CDR2 ANQGSEA. The CDR3 coding sequence is TGCAGCGTCGAGACTAGCCGCAATGAGCAGTTCTTC. Residues: CSVETSRNEQFF.

This clone was observed once. The V and J genes are TRBV4-1 and TRBJ1-5; D is unclear. The length of the CDR3 is 13 residues. Trimming took 3 bases from V and 6 from J, leaving 9 bases between them. The V gene's germline CDR1 is MGHRA and CDR2 YSYEKL. Here the CDR3 DNA reads TGCGCCAGCAGCCAGTCTTCGCGTCAGCCCCAGCATTTT. Amino acid sequence: CASSQSSRQPQHF.

This sequence joins TRBV5-5 and TRBJ1-5; the D gene is possibly TRBD1 (5 bases). CDR3 length: 14 residues. Trimming removed 4 bases at V and 9 bases at J, with 17 bases between. Per the germline V gene, CDR1 is SGHKS and CDR2 is YYEKEE (reference sequence). CDR3 region: CASSQGEGIGPQHF. Written as DNA, the CDR3 is TGTGCCAGCAGCCAGGGTGAAGGGATTGGGCCCCAGCATTTT.

V is TRBV7-8 and J is TRBJ2-1, with D uncertain. This CDR3 comprises 12 residues. Trimming removed 1 base from V and 10 bases from J, with 8 bases in between. Germline-derived CDR1 and CDR2 are SGHVS and FQNEAQ. CDR3 sequence: CASSLDITEQFF. The CDR3 coding sequence is TGTGCCAGCAGCTTAGATATAACCGAGCAGTTCTTC. The full variable domain, with the rest looked up from reference TRBV7-8 and TRBJ2-1, is GAGVSQSPRYKVAKRGQDVALRCDPISGHVSLFWYQQALGQGPEFLTYFQNEAQLDKSGLPSDRFFAERPEGSVSTLKIQRTQQEDSAVYLCASSLDITEQFFGPGTRLTVL.

The chain carries TRBV10-3 and TRBJ1-5; no reliable D call. Germline V gene data show CDR1 as ENHRY and CDR2 as SYGVKD. Deletions cut 3 bases from V and 2 bases from J, with 17 bases between. The CDR3 has 17 residues. CDR3 region: CAISDLSPAEGNQPQHF. The CDR3 DNA is TGTGCCATCAGTGACCTGTCCCCCGCTGAGGGCAATCAGCCCCAGCATTTT.

V usage is TRBV27 and J usage is TRBJ1-1, with D possibly matching TRBD1 (6 bases). This CDR3 is built from 14 residues. The germline V and J ends were trimmed by 2 bases and 0 bases, with 7 bases remaining between them. Germline CDR1 is MNHEY and CDR2 is SMNVEV (reference sequence). The CDR3 DNA reads TGTGCCAGCAGTTTAACAGGGTTGAACACTGAAGCTTTCTTT. Translated, it gives CASSLTGLNTEAFF.

V is TRBV15 and J is TRBJ2-1; no firm D call. V lost 3 bases and J lost 8, with 8 bases in between. The CDR3 consists of 12 residues. Germline-derived CDR1 and CDR2 are LNHNV and YYDKDF (reference sequence). DNA for the CDR3: TGTGCCACCAGCAGTATAGCCTATGAGCAGTTCTTC. Translation gives CATSSIAYEQFF.

This clone was seen only once. J is TRBJ1-2 and V is TRBV30; D not resolved. There are 14 residues in the CDR3. Trimming shortened V by 2 bases and J by 3 bases, and 13 bases separated the two germline ends. Germline values: CDR1 GTSNPN, CDR2 SVGIG (reference sequence). This chain's CDR3 is CAWSPTGIYYGYTF. DNA for the CDR3: TGTGCCTGGAGTCCCACGGGCATTTACTATGGCTACACCTTC.

The genes are TRBV10-1 and TRBJ2-7; TRBD2 might be the D (6 bases). The CDR3 has 13 amino acids. CDR1 and CDR2 (germline): WNHNN, SYGVQD (reference sequence). Trimming removed 4 bases at V and 2 bases at J, with 9 bases between. The CDR3 reads CASSAGVAYEQYF. The CDR3 bases are TGCGCCAGCAGTGCGGGGGTAGCCTACGAGCAGTACTTC.

The chain employs TRBV7-9 and TRBJ2-2, with 7 bases matching TRBD1. The V segment lost 6 bases and the J segment 7 bases; nucleotides outside the gene matches: 11. CDR1 and CDR2 (germline): SEHNR, FQNEAQ (reference sequence). There are 15 residues in the CDR3. This CDR3 reads CASSILTGFSGELFF. In DNA form, the CDR3 reads TGTGCCAGCAGTATCTTGACAGGGTTCAGCGGGGAGCTGTTTTTT.

By share, this clone counts as medium-sized. The V gene is TRBV5-1, the J gene TRBJ2-6, with D tentatively TRBD1 (6 bases). V gave up 3 bases and J gave up 2 bases, with 15 bases separating them. Germline V gene lookup returns CDR1 SGHRS and CDR2 YFSETQ. CDR3 length equals 17 residues. CDR3 region: CASSSPWTAAGANVLTF. The DNA of the CDR3 is TGCGCCAGCAGCTCACCTTGGACAGCGGCTGGGGCCAACGTCCTGACTTTC.

The chain uses TRBV9 and TRBJ2-1, with 8 bases identical to TRBD1. CDR3 length: 15 residues. Germline values: CDR1 SGDLS, CDR2 YYNGEE. Trimming took 0 bases from V and 5 from J; bases not matched to a gene: 4. This CDR3 reads CASSVGQGIHNEQFF. CDR3 DNA: TGTGCCAGCAGCGTAGGACAGGGGATCCACAATGAGCAGTTCTTC.

This clone was counted once. The CDR3 region has the DNA TGTGCCAGCAGCCCTACAGGGATATTAATGCCGAAAGAGACCCAGTACTTC. Residues: CASSPTGILMPKETQYF. This chain connects TRBV7-3 to TRBJ2-5; maybe TRBD1 (6 bases). Germline V gene data show CDR1 as SGHTA and CDR2 as FQGTGA. The CDR3 is 17 amino acids. Trimming removed 5 bases at V and 3 bases at J, with 22 bases between.